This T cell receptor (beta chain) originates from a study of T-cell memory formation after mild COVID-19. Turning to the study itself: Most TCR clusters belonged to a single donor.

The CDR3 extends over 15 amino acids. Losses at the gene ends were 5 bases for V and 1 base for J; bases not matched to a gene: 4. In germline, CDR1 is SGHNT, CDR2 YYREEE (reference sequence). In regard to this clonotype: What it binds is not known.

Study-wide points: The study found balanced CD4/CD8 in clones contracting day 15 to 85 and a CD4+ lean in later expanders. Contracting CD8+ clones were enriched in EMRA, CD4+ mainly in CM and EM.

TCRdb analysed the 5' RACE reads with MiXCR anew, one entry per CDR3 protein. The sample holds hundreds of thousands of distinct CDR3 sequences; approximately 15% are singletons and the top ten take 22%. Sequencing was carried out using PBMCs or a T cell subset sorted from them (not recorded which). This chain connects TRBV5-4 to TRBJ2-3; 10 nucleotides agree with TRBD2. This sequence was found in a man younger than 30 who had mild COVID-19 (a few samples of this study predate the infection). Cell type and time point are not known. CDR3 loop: CASRPGTSGTDTQYF. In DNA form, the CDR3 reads TGTGCCAGCAGACCCGGGACTAGCGGCACAGATACGCAGTATTTT.